These 17 T cell receptor beta chains originate from one sample sequenced in a study of cytomegalovirus exposure and HLA in healthy donors. Here immunoSEQ multiplex PCR was the method, and the copy in TCRdb shows in-frame clones only, minus some. The table lists 150,000 to 200,000 clones, approximately 87% of them singletons, with 1.4% in the top ten. Sequences were obtained from PBMCs. These receptors were obtained from a woman in her thirties in good health and CMV-seronegative.

The chain has TRBV19 and TRBJ2-7; D call uncertain. The CDR3 contains 15 residues. V was shortened by 1 base and J by 0 bases, with 10 bases between the two germline ends. The V gene's germline CDR1 is LNHDA and CDR2 SQIVND (reference sequence). CDR3 region: CASSIAGSSSYEQYF. DNA for the CDR3: TGTGCCAGTAGTATAGCAGGATCCAGCTCCTACGAGCAGTACTTC. Full variable domain (missing parts from reference TRBV19 and TRBJ2-7): DGGITQSPKYLFRKEGQNVTLSCEQNLNHDAMYWYRQDPGQGLRLIYYSQIVNDFQKGDIAEGYSVSREKKESFPLTVTSAQKNPTAFYLCASSIAGSSSYEQYFGPGTRLTVT.

The chain combines TRBV13 with TRBJ2-1, with 8 bases identical to TRBD2. Germline V gene sequence: CDR1 PRHDT, CDR2 FYEKMQ (reference sequence). The junction had 10 bases not matched to a gene; V was cut back by 2 bases and J by 16 bases. The CDR3 runs 13 residues. This CDR3 is CASSLTGGPPHFF. The CDR3 region has the DNA TGTGCCAGCAGCTTAACGGGGGGGCCGCCGCATTTCTTC.

The CDR3 DNA reads TGTGCCAGCAGCCTACAGGGGTATGGTCCAGATACGCAGTATTTT. Residues: CASSLQGYGPDTQYF. The chain is built from TRBV7-8 and TRBJ2-3; 7 bases agree with TRBD1. V shed 5 bases and J 4 bases; nucleotides not matched to a gene: 9. This CDR3 contains 15 residues. Germline V gene sequence: CDR1 SGHVS, CDR2 FQNEAQ.

This sequence joins TRBV27 and TRBJ2-5; D might be TRBD2 (7 bases). Per the germline V gene, CDR1 is MNHEY and CDR2 is SMNVEV (reference sequence). The V gene lost 3 bases and the J gene lost 6 bases, with 14 bases spanning the gap. The CDR3 has 14 amino acids. In nucleotides, the CDR3 is TGTGCCAGCAGTTTGCTGGCGGGGGCGAAGACCCAGTACTTC. Translation: CASSLLAGAKTQYF.

The genes are TRBV29-1 and TRBJ1-2, with D uncertain. Trimming took 4 bases from V and 7 from J, leaving 13 bases between them. There are 12 residues in the CDR3. The V gene's germline CDR1 is SQVTM and CDR2 ANQGSEA. CDR3 protein: CSVVEQLSGYTF. The CDR3 DNA sequence: TGCAGCGTTGTAGAACAGCTAAGTGGCTACACCTTC.

V usage is TRBV5-8 and J usage is TRBJ1-2; 8 nucleotides match TRBD1. The CDR3 spans 14 residues. Looked up from germline, CDR1 is SGHTS and CDR2 is YDEGEE. V lost 4 bases to trimming and J lost 5 bases; unmatched junction nucleotides: 7. The CDR3 DNA follows: TGTGCCAGCAGCCAAATCGGGACAGGTTATGGCTACACCTTC. Translated: CASSQIGTGYGYTF.

The V and J genes are TRBV6-1 and TRBJ1-2; 8 bases map to TRBD1. Unmatched junction bases numbered 7, after V lost 3 bases and J lost 7 bases. Germline assignment: CDR1 MNHNS and CDR2 SASEGT. The CDR3 runs 14 residues. Written as DNA, the CDR3 is TGTGCCAGCAGTGAGGGAAACAGGGGGGTTGGCTACACCTTC. The encoded protein is CASSEGNRGVGYTF.

This chain joins TRBV18 and TRBJ2-7; D gene ambiguous. CDR1 and CDR2 (germline): KGHSH, LQKENI. Trimming removed 0 bases from V and 5 bases from J, with 8 bases in between. The CDR3 consists of 13 residues. The CDR3 region has the DNA TGTGCCAGCTCACCACCGTCGGGTGACGAGCAGTACTTC. This encodes CASSPPSGDEQYF.

The chain carries TRBV6-5 and TRBJ1-2, with TRBD1 matching 7 bases. J was trimmed by 7 bases and V by 6 bases; bases with no gene match: 14. This CDR3 region has 15 residues. Looked up from germline, CDR1 is MNHEY and CDR2 is SVGAGI. The chain's CDR3 is CASRSFLAGGSGYTF. The CDR3, as DNA: TGTGCCAGCAGAAGCTTTTTGGCAGGGGGGTCTGGCTACACCTTC.

The chain combines TRBV6-6 with TRBJ1-6; 9 bases align to TRBD1. The trim removed 5 bases at V and 7 bases at J, leaving 6 bases unmatched. Germline lookup yields CDR1 MNHNY and CDR2 SVGAGI (reference sequence). There are 15 residues in the CDR3. The CDR3 reads CASSLQGAGNSPLHF. The CDR3 DNA reads TGTGCCAGCAGTCTACAGGGGGCAGGGAATTCACCCCTCCACTTT.

V and J are TRBV6-5 and TRBJ2-5; 10 nucleotides agree with TRBD1. The germline V gene encodes CDR1 MNHEY and CDR2 SVGAGI. Germline trimming cut 6 bases from V and 4 bases from J; bases unmatched to any gene: 5. The CDR3 is 14 amino acids. CDR3 bases: TGTGCCAGCAGGTCCGACAGGGGGCGAGAGACCCAGTACTTC. Residues: CASRSDRGRETQYF.

This chain joins TRBV27 and TRBJ2-1, with 9 bases fitting TRBD2. CDR1 and CDR2 from the germline V gene are MNHEY and SMNVEV (reference sequence). V shed 4 bases and J 4 bases; nucleotides not matched to a gene: 5. The CDR3 has 15 residues. As DNA, the CDR3 is TGTGCCAGCAGTTACCTAGCGGGGACTTACAATGAGCAGTTCTTC. Protein sequence: CASSYLAGTYNEQFF.

The chain recombines TRBV7-2 with TRBJ2-7; 10 nucleotides agree with TRBD2. The CDR3 runs to 15 residues. V shed 5 bases and J 4 bases; nucleotides not matched to a gene: 8. Germline V CDR1 and CDR2: SGHTA, FQGNSA. The CDR3 DNA reads as TGTGCCAGCAGCACTAGCGGGGCCCTGTCATACGAGCAGTACTTC. It translates to CASSTSGALSYEQYF.

The chain combines TRBV5-4 with TRBJ2-7, with 9 positions matching TRBD1. The CDR3 is made up of 15 amino acids. The trim removed 4 bases at V and 6 bases at J, leaving 11 bases unmatched. Germline lookup yields CDR1 SGHNT and CDR2 YYREEE (reference sequence). The CDR3 nucleotides read TGTGCCAGCAGCACTACCGGGACAGGGTCATCCGAGCAGTACTTC. This sequence encodes CASSTTGTGSSEQYF.

V is TRBV11-1 and J is TRBJ1-6; no clear D gene. Germline V lookup: CDR1 SGHAT, CDR2 FQDESV (reference sequence). The CDR3 runs 14 residues. Trimming removed 4 bases at V and 5 bases at J, with 9 bases between. The CDR3 sequence: CASSSRGNNSPLHF. As DNA, the CDR3 is TGTGCCAGCAGCTCACGGGGAAATAATTCACCCCTCCACTTT.

The V gene is TRBV15, the J gene TRBJ1-5, with D tentatively TRBD1 (5 bases). Germline loops: CDR1 LNHNV, CDR2 YYDKDF (reference sequence). V lost 0 bases and J 5 bases, leaving 17 bases between the germline ends. This CDR3 is built from 17 residues. The CDR3 DNA reads TGTGCCACCAGCAGAGATAACATGATAGGGGATCATCAGCCCCAGCATTTT. Its translation is CATSRDNMIGDHQPQHF.

V usage is TRBV4-3 and J usage is TRBJ2-7; 13 bases fit TRBD2. V was pared by 3 bases and J by 2 bases, with 10 bases of the junction left unmatched. The germline CDR1 and CDR2 sequences are LGHNA and YSLEER. This CDR3 has 18 residues. The CDR3 sequence: CASSQAMTSGGYPYEQYF. Here the CDR3 DNA reads TGCGCCAGCAGCCAGGCTATGACTAGCGGGGGGTATCCCTACGAGCAGTACTTC.